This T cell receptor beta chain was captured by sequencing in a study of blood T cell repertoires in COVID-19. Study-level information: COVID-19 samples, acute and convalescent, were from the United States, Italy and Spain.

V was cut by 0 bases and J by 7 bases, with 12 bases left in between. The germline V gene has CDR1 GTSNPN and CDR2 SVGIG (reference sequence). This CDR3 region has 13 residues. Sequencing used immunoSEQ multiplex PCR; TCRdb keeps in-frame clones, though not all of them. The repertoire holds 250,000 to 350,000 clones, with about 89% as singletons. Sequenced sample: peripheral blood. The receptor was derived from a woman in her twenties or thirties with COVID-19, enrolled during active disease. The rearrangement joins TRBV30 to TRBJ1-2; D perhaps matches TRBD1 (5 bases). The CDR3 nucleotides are TGTGCCTGGAGTGTACGGTGGGACTCTGGCTACACCTTC. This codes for CAWSVRWDSGYTF. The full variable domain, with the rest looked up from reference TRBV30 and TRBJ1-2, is SQTIHQWPATLVQPVGSPLSLECTVEGTSNPNLYWYRQAAGRGLQLLFYSVGIGQISSEVPQNLSASRPQDRQFILSSKKLLLSDSGFYLCAWSVRWDSGYTFGSGTRLTVV.